Described below is a single T cell receptor (beta chain) sequence and its context. The source of the sample is a study of blood T cell repertoires in COVID-19. With 4 bases removed from V and 5 bases from J, the gap between germline ends came to 8 bases. In germline, CDR1 is SEHNR, CDR2 FQNEAQ (reference sequence). This CDR3 is 13 amino acids long. Repertoires were generated with immunoSEQ multiplex PCR, while TCRdb's copy carries only in-frame clones and drops some. The sample has 190,000 or so clones, 85% to 90% seen once; the top ten hold 0.7% to 0.95%. The source of this sequence is a woman between 70 and 85 years old with acute or convalescent COVID-19. The chain uses TRBV7-9 and TRBJ1-4; D ambiguous. Input material: peripheral blood. The CDR3 sequence is CASSSYSNEKLFF. The CDR3 DNA reads TGTGCCAGCAGCTCCTATTCCAATGAAAAACTGTTTTTT.